The 32 T cell receptor beta chains in this list originate from one sample, sequenced in a study of blood T cell repertoires in COVID-19. The assay was immunoSEQ multiplex PCR, and TCRdb's table has in-frame clones only and misses some. Among under 200,000 clones, 70% to 90% were seen once, and the ten largest hold roughly 9.7%. Sequenced sample: peripheral blood. All receptors come from an older woman with COVID-19, enrolled during active disease.

V and J are TRBV24-1 and TRBJ1-1, with 8 bases lining up with TRBD1. The ends lost 7 bases at V and 6 bases at J; junction bases unmatched: 9. Germline lookup yields CDR1 KGHDR and CDR2 SFDVKD. The CDR3 has 14 residues. The CDR3 region has the DNA TGTGCCACCAGCGGACAGGGCGATTTGGCTGAAGCTTTCTTT. Translated, it gives CATSGQGDLAEAFF.

In DNA form, the CDR3 reads TGTGCCATCAGGGAGAGCGGGAGCACAGATACGCAGTATTTT. Translation: CAIRESGSTDTQYF. V usage is TRBV10-3 and J usage is TRBJ2-3; D is possibly TRBD2 (6 bases). The CDR3 consists of 14 residues. The V end was cut by 6 bases, the J end by 0 bases, with 10 bases between. The V gene's germline CDR1 is ENHRY and CDR2 SYGVKD.

V gene TRBV7-8 combines with J gene TRBJ2-3, with 7 positions matching TRBD2. After removal of 1 base from V and 2 bases from J, the junction contained 12 bases not matched to a gene. The CDR3 contains 18 residues. CDR1 is SGHVS, CDR2 FQNEAQ, per germline. CDR3 nucleotides: TGTGCCAGCAGCTTAGTTCCGCCCGGGAGGAGGTCCACAGATACGCAGTATTTT. As protein: CASSLVPPGRRSTDTQYF.

The chain carries TRBV5-5 and TRBJ1-5, with D possibly being TRBD1 (6 bases). The length of the CDR3 is 15 residues. The V gene's germline CDR1 is SGHKS and CDR2 YYEKEE (reference sequence). V dropped 3 bases and J dropped 4 bases, with 14 bases sitting between them. This chain's CDR3 is CASSSLDSINQPQHF. CDR3 coding DNA: TGTGCCAGCAGCTCTCTGGACAGCATTAATCAGCCCCAGCATTTT.

The V gene is TRBV29-1, the J gene TRBJ1-4; D not certain. The length of the CDR3 is 12 residues. Germline CDR1 SQVTM, CDR2 ANQGSEA. V lost 4 bases and J 8 bases, leaving 11 bases between the germline ends. CDR3 DNA sequence: TGCAGCGTTGCGGTCGTCTCGGAAAAACTGTTTTTT. Protein sequence: CSVAVVSEKLFF.

The rearrangement joins TRBV9 to TRBJ2-3; D perhaps matches TRBD2 (5 bases). This CDR3 has 14 residues. CDR1 and CDR2 from the germline V gene are SGDLS and YYNGEE. The V end was cut by 1 base, the J end by 2 bases, with 8 bases between. CDR3 sequence reads: CASSVSGNTDTQYF. The CDR3 DNA follows: TGTGCCAGCAGCGTATCCGGGAACACAGATACGCAGTATTTT. The full variable domain, in which reference TRBV9 and TRBJ2-3 provide the parts outside the CDR3, is DSGVTQTPKHLITATGQRVTLRCSPRSGDLSVYWYQQSLDQGLQFLIQYYNGEERAKGNILERFSAQQFPDLHSELNLSSLELGDSALYFCASSVSGNTDTQYFGPGTRLTVL.

The chain uses TRBV6-4 and TRBJ2-1; 14 bases map to TRBD2. Germline lookup yields CDR1 MRHNA and CDR2 SNTAGT. After removal of 2 bases from V and 6 bases from J, the junction contained 3 bases not matched to a gene. This CDR3 comprises 16 residues. This CDR3 is CASSDLGLAGVNEQFF. The CDR3 DNA follows: TGTGCCAGCAGTGACCTGGGACTAGCGGGAGTCAATGAGCAGTTCTTC.

This clone was recorded a few times. This chain connects TRBV28 to TRBJ2-7; the match to TRBD2 covers 9 bases. The CDR3 extends over 15 amino acids. CDR1 and CDR2 from the germline V gene are MDHEN and SYDVKM. V shed 1 base, J shed 9 bases, and the junction held 10 bases outside the gene matches. The CDR3 sequence: CASSLLVAGDLGQYF. As DNA, the CDR3 is TGTGCCAGCAGTTTATTAGTAGCGGGAGACCTCGGGCAGTACTTC.

V is TRBV24-1 and J is TRBJ2-7, with 7 positions matching TRBD1. In germline, CDR1 is KGHDR, CDR2 SFDVKD. After removal of 3 bases from V and 6 bases from J, the junction contained 7 bases not matched to a gene. The CDR3 runs 14 residues. CDR3 nucleotides: TGTGCCACCAGTGATACCCGACAGGGTCGCGAGCAGTACTTC. Protein product: CATSDTRQGREQYF.

The V and J genes are TRBV27 and TRBJ1-2, with D possibly TRBD1 on 6 matching bases. V lost 4 bases, J lost 7 bases, and 13 bases lay in between. Germline V lookup: CDR1 MNHEY, CDR2 SMNVEV (reference sequence). The CDR3 extends over 13 amino acids. The CDR3 sequence is CASSSYRVTGYTF. The CDR3 coding sequence is TGTGCCAGCAGTTCATACAGGGTGACTGGCTACACCTTC.

The chain links TRBV11-3 to TRBJ2-2; TRBD1 is a possible D gene (6 bases). The V end lost 5 bases, the J end lost 0 bases, and 10 bases lay between the germline ends. This CDR3 is 15 amino acids long. CDR1 is SGHNT and CDR2 is YENEEA in the germline V gene. The chain's CDR3 is CASSRGHANTGELFF. DNA for the CDR3: TGTGCCAGCAGCCGGGGACACGCGAACACCGGGGAGCTGTTTTTT.

The chain combines TRBV27 with TRBJ2-6, with D perhaps TRBD2 (7 bases). There are 18 residues in the CDR3. The V end lost 6 bases, the J end lost 1 base, and 19 bases lay between the germline ends. Germline assignment: CDR1 MNHEY and CDR2 SMNVEV (reference sequence). The CDR3 DNA reads TGTGCCAGCAGCTCCCTCGGGGGGCCCCTATCTGGGGCCAACGTCCTGACTTTC. As protein: CASSSLGGPLSGANVLTF.

The chain links TRBV27 to TRBJ1-5; 7 bases fit TRBD1. The germline V gene encodes CDR1 MNHEY and CDR2 SMNVEV (reference sequence). V was pared by 5 bases and J by 6 bases, with 7 bases of the junction left unmatched. This CDR3 region has 14 residues. The CDR3 DNA reads as TGTGCCAGCAGTGTTACAGGGGCCGGTCAGCCCCAGCATTTT. Protein sequence: CASSVTGAGQPQHF.

The chain couples TRBV19 to TRBJ2-7; no firm D call. Germline V gives CDR1 LNHDA, CDR2 SQIVND (reference sequence). Between the trimmed V and J ends, which lost 3 bases and 9 bases, there was a span of 24 bases. The CDR3 runs to 16 residues. CDR3 in amino acids: CASSISGRANLRGQYF. In DNA form, the CDR3 reads TGTGCCAGTAGTATTAGTGGCCGAGCCAACCTACGAGGGCAGTACTTC.

In DNA form, the CDR3 reads TGTGCCTGGAGGGGGACGGGGGTTTATGAGCAGTTCTTC. It is translated as CAWRGTGVYEQFF. The chain uses TRBV30 and TRBJ2-1; D may be TRBD2 (6 bases). From germline, CDR1 is GTSNPN and CDR2 SVGIG (reference sequence). This CDR3 comprises 13 residues. Trimming left V 3 bases short and J 8 bases short, with 14 bases between. The full variable domain, rest sourced from reference TRBV30 and TRBJ2-1, is SQTIHQWPATLVQPVGSPLSLECTVEGTSNPNLYWYRQAAGRGLQLLFYSVGIGQISSEVPQNLSASRPQDRQFILSSKKLLLSDSGFYLCAWRGTGVYEQFFGPGTRLTVL.

This clone came up many times. V gene TRBV4-2 combines with J gene TRBJ1-1, with 8 bases lining up with TRBD1. The V gene's germline CDR1 is LGHNA and CDR2 YNFKEQ. J was trimmed by 6 bases and V by 1 base; bases with no gene match: 7. This CDR3 spans 15 amino acids. The CDR3 loop reads CASSQAGRGLAEAFF. CDR3 nucleotides: TGTGCCAGCAGCCAAGCGGGCAGGGGGCTGGCTGAAGCTTTCTTT.

The chain couples TRBV6-5 to TRBJ1-1; D is uncertain. From germline, CDR1 is MNHEY and CDR2 SVGAGI. This CDR3 has 13 residues. V shed 6 bases and J shed 3 bases, with 11 bases lying between them. The CDR3 DNA reads TGTGCCAGCAGCCCGACACTTTACACTGAAGCTTTCTTT. Its protein product is CASSPTLYTEAFF.

This chain uses TRBV18 with TRBJ2-7; D remains ambiguous. CDR3 length equals 14 residues. Germline CDR1 is KGHSH and CDR2 is LQKENI. V was pared by 1 base and J by 2 bases, with 9 bases between. CDR3: CASSPRATTYEQYF. The CDR3 DNA is TGTGCCAGCTCACCACGTGCCACAACCTACGAGCAGTACTTC.

The V and J genes are TRBV5-1 and TRBJ2-7; maybe TRBD1 (6 bases). Per germline, CDR1 SGHRS and CDR2 YFSETQ. CDR3 length equals 14 residues. The V and J ends lost 2 bases and 5 bases respectively, with 14 bases between them. The CDR3 coding sequence is TGCGCCAGCAGCTTACGTCAGGGGTGGCACGAGCAGTACTTC. It codes for CASSLRQGWHEQYF.

The rearrangement uses TRBV7-9 and TRBJ2-1; TRBD1 matches at 9 bases. Trimming took 1 base from V and 6 from J; bases not matched to a gene: 10. Germline V gene data show CDR1 as SEHNR and CDR2 as FQNEAQ (reference sequence). The CDR3 loop spans 17 amino acids. CDR3 DNA: TGTGCCAGCAGCTTAGTTGCCGGACAGGGGCTCATCAATGAGCAGTTCTTC. Translated: CASSLVAGQGLINEQFF.

This rearrangement joins TRBV7-9 to TRBJ1-2; the match to TRBD1 covers 8 bases. CDR3 length equals 16 residues. Per germline, CDR1 SEHNR and CDR2 FQNEAQ (reference sequence). V gave up 1 base and J gave up 4 bases; unmatched junction bases: 8. The CDR3: CASSLVGTGIFYGYTF. The CDR3, as DNA: TGTGCCAGCAGCTTAGTAGGGACAGGTATCTTCTATGGCTACACCTTC. Supplemented by reference TRBV7-9 and TRBJ1-2, the full variable domain reads DTGVSQNPRHKITKRGQNVTFRCDPISEHNRLYWYRQTLGQGPEFLTYFQNEAQLEKSRLLSDRFSAERPKGSFSTLEIQRTEQGDSAMYLCASSLVGTGIFYGYTFGSGTRLTVV.

V is TRBV28 and J is TRBJ2-7, with 10 bases that match TRBD2. The V gene's germline CDR1 is MDHEN and CDR2 SYDVKM. V dropped 5 bases and J dropped 3; count of bases not matched to a gene: 7. This CDR3 has 15 amino acids. Here the CDR3 reads CASSSRTSGIYEQYF. Here the CDR3 DNA reads TGTGCCAGCAGTAGCCGAACTAGCGGGATCTACGAGCAGTACTTC.

J is TRBJ2-2 and V is TRBV13, with D maybe TRBD1 (6 bases). CDR1 and CDR2 from the germline V gene are PRHDT and FYEKMQ (reference sequence). Trimming removed 0 bases at V and 4 bases at J, with 9 bases between. The CDR3 is 15 residues long. The CDR3: CASSLGRGLTGELFF. The CDR3 DNA reads as TGTGCCAGCAGCTTAGGCAGGGGTCTCACCGGGGAGCTGTTTTTT. The full variable domain, rest sourced from reference TRBV13 and TRBJ2-2, is AAGVIQSPRHLIKEKRETATLKCYPIPRHDTVYWYQQGPGQDPQFLISFYEKMQSDKGSIPDRFSAQQFSDYHSELNMSSLELGDSALYFCASSLGRGLTGELFFGEGSRLTVL.

The sample holds one count of this clone. This chain joins TRBV7-6 and TRBJ2-7; the D gene is possibly TRBD1 (6 bases). V was pared by 3 bases and J by 2 bases, with 11 bases between. The V gene's germline CDR1 is SGHVS and CDR2 FNYEAQ. The CDR3 sequence is 14 residues long. CDR3 protein: CASSFGDTTYEQYF. In DNA form, the CDR3 reads TGTGCCAGCAGCTTCGGGGACACGACCTACGAGCAGTACTTC.

V and J are TRBV7-2 and TRBJ2-7, with a possible D match to TRBD2 (5 bases). CDR1 and CDR2 from the germline V gene are SGHTA and FQGNSA. The V end lost 8 bases, the J end lost 4 bases, and 15 bases lay between the germline ends. The CDR3 is made up of 13 amino acids. CDR3 bases: TGTGCCAGCCCAGCGGCGGCCAGGTACGAGCAGTACTTC. The encoded protein is CASPAAARYEQYF.

This clone was detected once. One end of the junction does not line up with germline, which may come from a read error. CDR3 sequence reads: CAGSSLGAAYSNQPQHF. The CDR3 nucleotides are TGTGCCGGCAGCTCCCTTGGGGCGGCCTATAGCAATCAGCCCCAGCATTTT. The chain links TRBV7-8 to TRBJ1-5; maybe TRBD1 (5 bases). The CDR3 has 17 residues. Germline CDR1 reads SGHVS; CDR2 reads FQNEAQ.

V is TRBV27 and J is TRBJ1-2, with a tentative D call TRBD1 (5 bases). V was shortened by 6 bases and J by 5 bases, with 16 bases between the two germline ends. The CDR3 covers 14 residues. Germline loops: CDR1 MNHEY, CDR2 SMNVEV (reference sequence). The CDR3 DNA is TGTGCCAGCAGCCGGGTCCCGGGGGGATATGGCTACACCTTC. This translates into CASSRVPGGYGYTF.

V gene TRBV3-1 (or the pseudogene TRBV3-2) combines with J gene TRBJ2-1; TRBD1 matches 9 bases. CDR3 length: 13 residues. Germline loops: CDR1 LGHDT, CDR2 YNNKEL (reference sequence). Trimming took 5 bases from V and 8 from J; bases not matched to a gene: 4. CDR3 amino acids: CASSGTGRDEQFF. CDR3 nucleotides: TGTGCCAGCAGCGGGACAGGGAGAGATGAGCAGTTCTTC.

This chain links TRBV5-1 with TRBJ2-1; TRBD2 matches at 9 bases. Per germline, CDR1 SGHRS and CDR2 YFSETQ. The CDR3 covers 15 residues. J gave up 4 bases and V 5 bases, and 7 bases lay outside the gene matches. The CDR3 sequence: CASSTGLAQYNEQFF. The CDR3 DNA reads TGCGCCAGCAGTACGGGACTAGCTCAGTACAATGAGCAGTTCTTC.

The chain employs TRBV30 and TRBJ2-7, with D possibly being TRBD1 (6 bases). The germline V gene has CDR1 GTSNPN and CDR2 SVGIG (reference sequence). This CDR3 is built from 12 residues. V dropped 5 bases and J dropped 3 bases, with 11 bases sitting between them. The CDR3 loop reads CAWSGTNYEQYF. In DNA, the CDR3 is TGTGCCTGGTCCGGGACAAACTACGAGCAGTACTTC.

V and J are TRBV24-1 and TRBJ1-5, with D perhaps matching TRBD1 (6 bases). V gave up 4 bases and J gave up 3 bases, with 15 bases separating them. There are 16 residues in the CDR3. The V gene's germline CDR1 is KGHDR and CDR2 SFDVKD. The CDR3 region is CATSDPSTGNNQPQHF. The CDR3 bases are TGTGCCACCAGTGACCCCTCCACAGGGAACAATCAGCCCCAGCATTTT.

This sequence joins TRBV30 and TRBJ2-3; D ambiguous. The CDR3 is made up of 12 amino acids. Trimming took 2 bases from V and 11 from J, leaving 14 bases between them. Per the germline V gene, CDR1 is GTSNPN and CDR2 is SVGIG (reference sequence). The CDR3 DNA reads as TGTGCCTGGAGTCCGGAGCTACTTGAGCAGTATTTT. This gives the protein CAWSPELLEQYF.